These T cell receptor beta chains were read from a single sample in a study of blood T cell repertoires in COVID-19. Clones were sequenced by immunoSEQ multiplex PCR, and TCRdb holds only the in-frame ones, with some missing. The sample gives fewer than 150,000 clones, roughly four fifths of which show up once; approximately 11% is in the top ten. The sample was peripheral blood. The receptors here all came from a human donor in a cohort sampled during active COVID-19. CDR3s include the opening cysteine and the closing phenylalanine or tryptophan. The D gene is left open where the match is weak. The size of a clone is reported for some rows only, either as once, few or many, or as a class for expanded clones.

J gene: TRBJ2-7; clone size: -; V gene: TRBV6-5; D gene: TRBD1; CDR3 protein: CASSYSPGQGFHEQYF; CDR3 DNA: TGTGCCAGCAGTTACTCGCCGGGACAGGGGTTCCACGAGCAGTACTTC
J gene: TRBJ2-1; clone size: -; V gene: TRBV3-1/TRBV3-2; D gene: TRBD2; CDR3 protein: CASSQDTSGGFSYNEQFF; CDR3 DNA: TGTGCCAGCAGCCAAGATACCAGCGGGGGGTTCTCCTACAATGAGCAGTTCTTC
J gene: TRBJ1-3; clone size: -; V gene: TRBV18; D gene: TRBD1; CDR3 protein: CASSSGQGSSGNTIYF; CDR3 DNA: TGTGCCAGCTCATCGGGACAGGGAAGCTCTGGAAACACCATATATTTT
J gene: TRBJ1-2; clone size: -; V gene: TRBV19; D gene: -; CDR3 protein: CASSTPSDYYGYTF; CDR3 DNA: TGTGCCAGTAGTACCCCGTCAGACTACTATGGCTACACCTTC
J gene: TRBJ1-1; clone size: -; V gene: TRBV7-9; D gene: -; CDR3 protein: CASSPGGTEAFF; CDR3 DNA: TGTGCCAGCAGCCCCGGGGGAACTGAAGCTTTCTTT
J gene: TRBJ2-3; clone size: -; V gene: TRBV5-4; D gene: -; CDR3 protein: CASGGAGTDTQYF; CDR3 DNA: TGTGCCAGCGGGGGGGCGGGCACAGATACGCAGTATTTT
J gene: TRBJ1-1; clone size: once; V gene: TRBV5-1; D gene: -; CDR3 protein: CASSPPTGRNTEAFF; CDR3 DNA: TGCGCCAGCAGCCCCCCAACGGGGAGGAACACTGAAGCTTTCTTT
J gene: TRBJ2-4; clone size: -; V gene: TRBV7-9; D gene: -; CDR3 protein: CASSLGGGWVRDIQYF; CDR3 DNA: TGTGCCAGCAGCTTAGGAGGGGGATGGGTAAGGGACATTCAGTACTTC
J gene: TRBJ1-3; clone size: few; V gene: TRBV30; D gene: -; CDR3 protein: CAWSEGLYGNTIYF; CDR3 DNA: TGTGCCTGGAGTGAGGGGCTTTATGGAAACACCATATATTTT
J gene: TRBJ2-2; clone size: -; V gene: TRBV6-5; D gene: -; CDR3 protein: CASSFLRGTGELFF; CDR3 DNA: TGTGCCAGCAGTTTCTTACGCGGAACTGGGGAGCTGTTTTTT
J gene: TRBJ2-7; clone size: few; V gene: TRBV7-9; D gene: -; CDR3 protein: CASSADLAGALYEQYF; CDR3 DNA: TGTGCCAGCAGCGCCGACCTCGCGGGGGCCCTCTACGAGCAGTACTTC
J gene: TRBJ1-1; clone size: -; V gene: TRBV15; D gene: -; CDR3 protein: CATSRDSAGREAFF; CDR3 DNA: TGTGCCACCAGCAGAGACTCCGCGGGCCGGGAAGCTTTCTTT
J gene: TRBJ1-5; clone size: few; V gene: TRBV28; D gene: -; CDR3 protein: CASSVLRAGSNQPQHF; CDR3 DNA: TGTGCCAGCAGCGTCCTTAGGGCGGGAAGCAATCAGCCCCAGCATTTT
J gene: TRBJ2-3; clone size: -; V gene: TRBV27; D gene: -; CDR3 protein: CASSLGGPTDTQYF; CDR3 DNA: TGTGCCAGCAGCCTAGGGGGACCCACAGATACGCAGTATTTT
J gene: TRBJ2-3; clone size: -; V gene: TRBV7-9; D gene: -; CDR3 protein: CASSPRQASTDTQYF; CDR3 DNA: TGTGCCAGCAGCCCTCGGCAGGCTAGCACAGATACGCAGTATTTT
J gene: TRBJ1-1; clone size: -; V gene: TRBV5-1; D gene: TRBD1; CDR3 protein: CASSLQGTEAFF; CDR3 DNA: TGCGCCAGCAGCTTACAGGGGACTGAAGCTTTCTTT
J gene: TRBJ2-7; clone size: -; V gene: TRBV2; D gene: -; CDR3 protein: CASRSGELAYEQYF; CDR3 DNA: TGTGCCAGCAGGTCCGGGGAATTGGCCTACGAGCAGTACTTC
J gene: TRBJ2-7; clone size: -; V gene: TRBV2; D gene: -; CDR3 protein: CASSEGPAGRSSYEQYF; CDR3 DNA: TGTGCCAGCAGTGAAGGTCCGGCGGGACGCAGCTCCTACGAGCAGTACTTC
J gene: TRBJ2-3; clone size: -; V gene: TRBV11-2; D gene: TRBD1; CDR3 protein: CASSLDQGDRGPIDTQYF; CDR3 DNA: TGTGCCAGCAGCTTAGATCAGGGGGACAGGGGGCCGATAGATACGCAGTATTTT
J gene: TRBJ2-2; clone size: -; V gene: TRBV24-1; D gene: TRBD1; CDR3 protein: CATSDGYRGVTGELFF; CDR3 DNA: TGTGCCACCAGTGATGGGTACAGGGGTGTGACCGGGGAGCTGTTTTTT
J gene: TRBJ2-1; clone size: -; V gene: TRBV5-1; D gene: TRBD1; CDR3 protein: CASSQGQGERGSYNEQFF; CDR3 DNA: TGCGCCAGCAGCCAGGGACAGGGGGAAAGGGGCTCCTACAATGAGCAGTTCTTC
J gene: TRBJ1-1; clone size: once; V gene: TRBV7-9; D gene: -; CDR3 protein: CASSFPTGTKNTEAFF; CDR3 DNA: TGTGCCAGCAGCTTCCCAACCGGGACAAAGAACACTGAAGCTTTCTTT
J gene: TRBJ2-1; clone size: -; V gene: TRBV28; D gene: TRBD2; CDR3 protein: CASSSASGGYNEQFF; CDR3 DNA: TGTGCCAGCAGCAGCGCTAGCGGGGGGTACAATGAGCAGTTCTTC
J gene: TRBJ2-6; clone size: -; V gene: TRBV6-6; D gene: TRBD2; CDR3 protein: CASSPRAAGGRSGANVLTF; CDR3 DNA: TGTGCCAGCAGTCCCCGGGCAGCGGGGGGGCGCTCTGGGGCCAACGTCCTGACTTTC
J gene: TRBJ1-5; clone size: -; V gene: TRBV7-9; D gene: -; CDR3 protein: CASSLDSYQPQHF; CDR3 DNA: TGTGCCAGCAGCTTAGACAGTTATCAGCCCCAGCATTTT
J gene: TRBJ2-2; clone size: -; V gene: TRBV5-1; D gene: TRBD1; CDR3 protein: CASSSQTGANTGELFF; CDR3 DNA: TGCGCCAGCAGCTCCCAGACAGGGGCGAACACCGGGGAGCTGTTTTTT
J gene: TRBJ1-6; clone size: -; V gene: TRBV10-2; D gene: -; CDR3 protein: CASFPGPHSPLHF; CDR3 DNA: TGCGCCAGCTTCCCCGGTCCTCATTCACCCCTCCACTTT
J gene: TRBJ2-7; clone size: -; V gene: TRBV20-1; D gene: TRBD1; CDR3 protein: CSASPDRGDEQYF; CDR3 DNA: TGCAGTGCTAGTCCGGACAGGGGGGACGAGCAGTACTTC
J gene: TRBJ1-5; clone size: -; V gene: TRBV28; D gene: -; CDR3 protein: CASSPQGPGNQPQHF; CDR3 DNA: TGTGCCAGCAGTCCCCAGGGGCCGGGCAATCAGCCCCAGCATTTT
J gene: TRBJ2-3; clone size: few; V gene: TRBV9; D gene: -; CDR3 protein: CASNGRGSTDTQYF; CDR3 DNA: TGTGCCAGCAACGGTAGAGGGAGCACAGATACGCAGTATTTT
J gene: TRBJ2-7; clone size: -; V gene: TRBV7-9; D gene: -; CDR3 protein: CASSFGGVTYEQYF; CDR3 DNA: TGTGCCAGCAGCTTCGGCGGGGTCACCTACGAGCAGTACTTC
J gene: TRBJ1-1; clone size: few; V gene: TRBV6-1; D gene: -; CDR3 protein: CASSEASRVTEAFF; CDR3 DNA: TGTGCCAGCAGTGAAGCATCCAGGGTGACTGAAGCTTTCTTT
J gene: TRBJ1-5; clone size: few; V gene: TRBV7-8; D gene: -; CDR3 protein: CASSFARSPQPQHF; CDR3 DNA: TGTGCCAGCAGCTTTGCCCGGAGCCCTCAGCCCCAGCATTTT
J gene: TRBJ1-3; clone size: -; V gene: TRBV2; D gene: -; CDR3 protein: CASTYDSLNTIYF; CDR3 DNA: TGTGCCAGCACCTATGACAGCCTAAACACCATATATTTT
J gene: TRBJ2-5; clone size: -; V gene: TRBV19; D gene: -; CDR3 protein: CASSRAGPQETQYF; CDR3 DNA: TGTGCCAGTAGTAGGGCGGGGCCACAAGAGACCCAGTACTTC
J gene: TRBJ2-5; clone size: -; V gene: TRBV10-2; D gene: -; CDR3 protein: CASRRGGQETQYF; CDR3 DNA: TGCGCCAGCAGGAGGGGGGGCCAAGAGACCCAGTACTTC
J gene: TRBJ2-7; clone size: few; V gene: TRBV2; D gene: -; CDR3 protein: CASSEQGLSYEQYF; CDR3 DNA: TGTGCCAGCAGTGAACAGGGGTTATCCTACGAGCAGTACTTC
J gene: TRBJ1-2; clone size: -; V gene: TRBV2; D gene: -; CDR3 protein: CASTRQAGTNYGYTF; CDR3 DNA: TGTGCCAGCACGAGACAGGCCGGTACTAACTATGGCTACACCTTC
J gene: TRBJ2-3; clone size: -; V gene: TRBV5-1; D gene: -; CDR3 protein: CASSQPSVDTQYF; CDR3 DNA: TGCGCCAGCAGCCAGCCTAGCGTAGATACGCAGTATTTT
J gene: TRBJ1-4; clone size: once; V gene: TRBV9; D gene: -; CDR3 protein: CASSMQGSQEKLFF; CDR3 DNA: TGTGCCAGCAGCATGCAGGGGAGTCAGGAAAAACTGTTTTTT
J gene: TRBJ2-7; clone size: -; V gene: TRBV28; D gene: TRBD1; CDR3 protein: CASSLGQGWDEQYF; CDR3 DNA: TGTGCCAGCAGTTTAGGACAGGGGTGGGACGAGCAGTACTTC
J gene: TRBJ2-1; clone size: -; V gene: TRBV4-1; D gene: TRBD2; CDR3 protein: CASSQGLLGRGGPREQFF; CDR3 DNA: TGCGCCAGCAGCCAAGGATTATTGGGGCGGGGGGGCCCCAGAGAGCAGTTCTTC
J gene: TRBJ2-5; clone size: -; V gene: TRBV6-4; D gene: TRBD2; CDR3 protein: CASSYGLAGGQETQYF; CDR3 DNA: TGTGCCAGCAGTTACGGACTAGCGGGGGGCCAAGAGACCCAGTACTTC